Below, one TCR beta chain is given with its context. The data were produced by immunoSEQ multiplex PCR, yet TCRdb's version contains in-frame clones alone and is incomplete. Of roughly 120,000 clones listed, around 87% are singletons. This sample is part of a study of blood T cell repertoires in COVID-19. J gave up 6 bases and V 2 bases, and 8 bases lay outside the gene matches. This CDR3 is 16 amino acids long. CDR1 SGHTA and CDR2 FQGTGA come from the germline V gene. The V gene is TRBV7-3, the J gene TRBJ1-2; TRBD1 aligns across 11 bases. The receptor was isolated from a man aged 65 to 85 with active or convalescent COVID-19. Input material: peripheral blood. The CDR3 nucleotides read TGTGCCAGCAGCTTAGGCGGGACAGGGGGGTCGGATGGCTACACCTTC. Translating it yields CASSLGGTGGSDGYTF.